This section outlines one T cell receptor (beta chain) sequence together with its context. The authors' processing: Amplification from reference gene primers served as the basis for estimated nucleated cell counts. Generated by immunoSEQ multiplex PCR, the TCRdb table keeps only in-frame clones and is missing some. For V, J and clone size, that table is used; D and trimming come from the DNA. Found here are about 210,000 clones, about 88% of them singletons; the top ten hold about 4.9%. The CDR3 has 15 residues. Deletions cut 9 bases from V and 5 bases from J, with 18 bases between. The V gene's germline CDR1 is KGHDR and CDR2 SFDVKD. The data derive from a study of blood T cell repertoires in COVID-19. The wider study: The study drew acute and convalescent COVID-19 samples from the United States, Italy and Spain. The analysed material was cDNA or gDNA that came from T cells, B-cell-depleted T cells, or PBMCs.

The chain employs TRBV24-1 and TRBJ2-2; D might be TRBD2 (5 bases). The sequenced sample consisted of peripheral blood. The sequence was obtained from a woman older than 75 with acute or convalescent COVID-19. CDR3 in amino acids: CATQNSRAGTGELFF. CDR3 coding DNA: TGTGCCACCCAAAATTCGAGGGCTGGAACCGGGGAGCTGTTTTTT.